This T cell receptor (beta chain) was captured in a study of shared clonotypes between healthy human individuals. As for the study in general: A donor's plate count was three for CD4 naive and three for CD4 memory; CD8 naive had two and CD8 memory one. General study points: Shared clonotypes: roughly 5% naive CD4, about 3.3% naive CD8, about 2.2% memory CD4, 0.4% memory CD8. Owing to a small donor count, the genetic and exposure-history diversity represented was limited.

About this clone itself: The antigen is unknown.

Clones were read by immunoSEQ multiplex PCR, and TCRdb kept only the in-frame ones, dropping some. The sample lists millions of clones, around 90% occurring once. Germline V lookup: CDR1 KGHSH, CDR2 LQKENI. The CDR3 runs 17 residues. Germline trimming cut 5 bases from V and 2 bases from J; bases unmatched to any gene: 11. This chain uses TRBV18 with TRBJ2-3, with 9 bases identical to TRBD1. This clonotype was sampled from a man aged 18-30 years in good health. The sample taken for sequencing was naive CD4+ T cells sorted from blood. The subset is: CD45RA+ positively selected. For the CDR3, the DNA is TGTGCCAGCTCAGCCTCGCAGACAGGGGGTGTCACAGATACGCAGTATTTT. Translation: CASSASQTGGVTDTQYF.